Below are 4 T cell receptor beta chains sequenced from a single sample in a study of quantifying T cell responses using KT2 cells. Across the study: RNA was reverse transcribed with TCR alpha and beta constant-region primers.

Each cDNA got a UMI-containing oligo ligated at its 3' end. The first PCR ran roughly 4 cycles with an equimolar RC1.1 and RC1.2 beta primer mix. TCRdb re-called the UMI-ligation and nested PCR reads with MiXCR, one entry per CDR3 protein. The sample lists tens of thousands of distinct CDR3 sequences; about 9.9% were seen once. Sample: PBMCs spiked with cells of the T cell clone KT2. The source is a human donor.

In this sample, this clonotype turned up many times. V gene TRBV20-1 combines with J gene TRBJ1-6; no firm D call. The CDR3 has 14 amino acids. Trimming took 6 bases from V and 8 from J, leaving 17 bases between them. Germline V lookup: CDR1 DFQATT, CDR2 SNEGSKA (reference sequence). The CDR3 nucleotides are TGCAGTGCCAAAATGCTTAGGGAGGATTCACCCCTCCACTTT. It encodes CSAKMLREDSPLHF.

The chain recombines TRBV7-2 with TRBJ2-7, with a weak D call TRBD1 (5 bases). The V gene lost 4 bases and the J gene lost 6 bases, with 10 bases spanning the gap. The CDR3 extends over 12 amino acids. Germline CDR1 SGHTA, CDR2 FQGNSA. This chain's CDR3 is CASSSPGSEQYF. CDR3 in DNA: TGTGCCAGCAGCTCACCAGGGTCCGAGCAGTACTTC.

This clonotype appeared a few times. V and J are TRBV19 and TRBJ2-1; TRBD2 is a possible D gene (6 bases). Germline assignment: CDR1 LNHDA and CDR2 SQIVND (reference sequence). The CDR3 runs to 16 residues. Trimming stripped 1 base from V and 8 bases from J, with 18 bases between. The CDR3 loop is CASSIGRDFRVYEQFF. CDR3 coding DNA: TGTGCCAGTAGTATAGGAAGGGACTTCAGGGTGTATGAGCAGTTCTTC. Variable domain in full (rest from reference TRBV19 and TRBJ2-1): DGGITQSPKYLFRKEGQNVTLSCEQNLNHDAMYWYRQDPGQGLRLIYYSQIVNDFQKGDIAEGYSVSREKKESFPLTVTSAQKNPTAFYLCASSIGRDFRVYEQFFGPGTRLTVL.

This clonotype was seen a single time. One base away lies a much larger clone, so this may be a sequencing read error. The chain joins TRBV10-3 to TRBJ2-7; unclear D gene. V lost 6 bases and J 3 bases, leaving 6 bases between the germline ends. This CDR3 is 11 amino acids long. The V gene's germline CDR1 is ENHRY and CDR2 SYGVKD. The CDR3 nucleotides are TGTGCCATCAGGGAAGTCTACGAGCAGTACTTC. This gives the protein CAIREVYEQYF.